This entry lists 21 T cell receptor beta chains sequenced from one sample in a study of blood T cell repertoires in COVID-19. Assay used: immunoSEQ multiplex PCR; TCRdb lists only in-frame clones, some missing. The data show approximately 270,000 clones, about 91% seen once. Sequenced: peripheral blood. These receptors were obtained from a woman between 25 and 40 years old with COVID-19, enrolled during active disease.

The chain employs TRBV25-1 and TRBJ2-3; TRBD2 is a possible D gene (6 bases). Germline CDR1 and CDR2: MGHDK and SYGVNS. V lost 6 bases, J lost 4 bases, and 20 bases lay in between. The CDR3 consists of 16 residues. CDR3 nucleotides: TGTGCCAGCAGGGAGGGAGTACCCCTCGACCCAGATACGCAGTATTTT. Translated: CASREGVPLDPDTQYF.

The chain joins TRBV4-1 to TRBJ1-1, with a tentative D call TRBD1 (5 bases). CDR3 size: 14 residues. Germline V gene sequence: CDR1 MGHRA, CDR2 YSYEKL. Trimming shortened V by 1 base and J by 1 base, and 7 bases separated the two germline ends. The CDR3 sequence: CASSQAGQNTEAFF. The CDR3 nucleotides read TGCGCCAGCAGCCAAGCCGGACAGAACACTGAAGCTTTCTTT.

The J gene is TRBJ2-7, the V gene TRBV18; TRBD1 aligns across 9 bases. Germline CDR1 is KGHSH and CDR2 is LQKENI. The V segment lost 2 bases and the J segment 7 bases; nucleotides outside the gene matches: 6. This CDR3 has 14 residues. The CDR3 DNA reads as TGTGCCAGCTCACCAGGGGGACAGGGAAGGGAGCAGTACTTC. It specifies CASSPGGQGREQYF.

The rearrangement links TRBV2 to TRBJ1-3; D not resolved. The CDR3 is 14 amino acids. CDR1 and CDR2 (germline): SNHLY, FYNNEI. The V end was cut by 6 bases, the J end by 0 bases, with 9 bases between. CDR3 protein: CASRARDSGNTIYF. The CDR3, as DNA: TGTGCCAGCAGGGCCCGGGACTCTGGAAACACCATATATTTT.

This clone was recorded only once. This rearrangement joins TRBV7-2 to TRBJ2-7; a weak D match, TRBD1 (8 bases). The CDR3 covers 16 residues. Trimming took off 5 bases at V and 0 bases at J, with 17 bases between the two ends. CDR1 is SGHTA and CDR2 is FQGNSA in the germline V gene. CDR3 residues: CASSMRQGRASYEQYF. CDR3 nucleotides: TGTGCCAGCAGCATGCGACAGGGGAGGGCCTCCTACGAGCAGTACTTC. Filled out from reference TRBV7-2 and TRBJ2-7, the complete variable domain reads GAGVSQSPSNKVTEKGKDVELRCDPISGHTALYWYRQSLGQGLEFLIYFQGNSAPDKSGLPSDRFSAERTGGSVSTLTIQRTQQEDSAVYLCASSMRQGRASYEQYFGPGTRLTVT.

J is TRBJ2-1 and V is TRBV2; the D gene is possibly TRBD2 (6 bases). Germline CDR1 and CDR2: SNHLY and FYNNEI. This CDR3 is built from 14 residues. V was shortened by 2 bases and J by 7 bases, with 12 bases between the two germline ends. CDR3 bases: TGTGCCAGCAGTGAATGGGGGGTTCGGAATGAGCAGTTCTTC. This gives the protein CASSEWGVRNEQFF.

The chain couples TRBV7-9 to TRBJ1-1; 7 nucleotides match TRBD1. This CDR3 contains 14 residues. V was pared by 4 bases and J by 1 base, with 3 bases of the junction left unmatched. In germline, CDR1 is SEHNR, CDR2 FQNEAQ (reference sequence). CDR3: CASSSEGANTEAFF. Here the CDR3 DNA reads TGTGCCAGCAGCTCGGAGGGGGCGAACACTGAAGCTTTCTTT.

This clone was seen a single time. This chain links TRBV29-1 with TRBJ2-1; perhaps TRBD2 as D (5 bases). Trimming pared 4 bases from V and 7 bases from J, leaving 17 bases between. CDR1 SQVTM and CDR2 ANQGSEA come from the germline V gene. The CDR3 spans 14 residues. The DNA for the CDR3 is TGCAGCGTTGTAAGAGGGAGTGGAGCGAATGAGCAGTTCTTC. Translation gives CSVVRGSGANEQFF.

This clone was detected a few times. This chain's CDR3 is CASSPGTGFSSYEQYF. In nucleotides, the CDR3 is TGCGCCAGCAGCCCTGGTACAGGTTTTAGCTCCTACGAGCAGTACTTC. V usage is TRBV4-3 and J usage is TRBJ2-7, with D perhaps TRBD1 (5 bases). The CDR3 covers 16 residues. Germline V gives CDR1 LGHNA, CDR2 YSLEER. Deletions cut 4 bases from V and 0 bases from J, with 16 bases between.

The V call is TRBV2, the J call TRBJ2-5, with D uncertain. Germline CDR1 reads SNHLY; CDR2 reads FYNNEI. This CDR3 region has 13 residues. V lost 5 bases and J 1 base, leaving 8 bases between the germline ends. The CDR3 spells CASSPQVQETQYF. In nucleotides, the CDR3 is TGTGCCAGCAGTCCCCAGGTCCAAGAGACCCAGTACTTC.

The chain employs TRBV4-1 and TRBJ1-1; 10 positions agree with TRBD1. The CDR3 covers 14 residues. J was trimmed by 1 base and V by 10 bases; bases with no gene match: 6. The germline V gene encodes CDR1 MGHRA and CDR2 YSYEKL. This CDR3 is CATRQGAWNTEAFF. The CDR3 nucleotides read TGCGCCACCCGACAGGGGGCCTGGAACACTGAAGCTTTCTTT.

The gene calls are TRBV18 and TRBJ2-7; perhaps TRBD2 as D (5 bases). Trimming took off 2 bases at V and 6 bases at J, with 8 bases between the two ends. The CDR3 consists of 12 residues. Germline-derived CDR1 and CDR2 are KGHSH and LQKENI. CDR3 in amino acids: CASSPGESEQYF. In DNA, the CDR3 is TGTGCCAGCTCACCAGGGGAGAGCGAGCAGTACTTC.

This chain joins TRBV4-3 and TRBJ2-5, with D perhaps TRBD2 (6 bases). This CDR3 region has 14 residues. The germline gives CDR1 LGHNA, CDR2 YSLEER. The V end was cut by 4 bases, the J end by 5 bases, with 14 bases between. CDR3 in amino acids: CASSRGTPGETQYF. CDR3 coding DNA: TGCGCCAGCAGCCGCGGGACTCCTGGTGAGACCCAGTACTTC.

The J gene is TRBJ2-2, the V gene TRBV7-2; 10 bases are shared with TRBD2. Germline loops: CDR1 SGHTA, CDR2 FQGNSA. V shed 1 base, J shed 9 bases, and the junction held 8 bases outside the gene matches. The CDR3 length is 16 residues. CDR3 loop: CASSLGASGRTRELFF. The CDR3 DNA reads TGTGCCAGCAGCTTAGGGGCTAGCGGGAGAACCCGGGAGCTGTTTTTT.

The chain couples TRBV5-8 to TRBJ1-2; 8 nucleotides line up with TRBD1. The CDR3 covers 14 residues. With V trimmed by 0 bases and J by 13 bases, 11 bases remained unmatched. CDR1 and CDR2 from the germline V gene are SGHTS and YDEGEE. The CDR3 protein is CASSLEAGQGSPTF. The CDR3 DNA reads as TGTGCCAGCAGCTTGGAGGCTGGACAGGGTTCTCCCACCTTC.

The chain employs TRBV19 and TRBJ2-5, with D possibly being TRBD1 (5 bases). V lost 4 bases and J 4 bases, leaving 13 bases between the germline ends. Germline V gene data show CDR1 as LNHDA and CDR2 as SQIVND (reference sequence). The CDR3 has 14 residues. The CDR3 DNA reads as TGTGCCAGTAGTACCCGACAGAACGTAGAGACCCAGTACTTC. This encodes CASSTRQNVETQYF.

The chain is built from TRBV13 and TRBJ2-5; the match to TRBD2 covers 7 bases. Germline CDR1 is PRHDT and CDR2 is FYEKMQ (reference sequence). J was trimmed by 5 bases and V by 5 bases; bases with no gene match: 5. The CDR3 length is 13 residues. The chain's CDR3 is CASSPWEGETQYF. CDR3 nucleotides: TGTGCCAGCAGCCCGTGGGAGGGGGAGACCCAGTACTTC. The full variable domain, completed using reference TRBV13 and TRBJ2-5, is AAGVIQSPRHLIKEKRETATLKCYPIPRHDTVYWYQQGPGQDPQFLISFYEKMQSDKGSIPDRFSAQQFSDYHSELNMSSLELGDSALYFCASSPWEGETQYFGPGTRLLVL.

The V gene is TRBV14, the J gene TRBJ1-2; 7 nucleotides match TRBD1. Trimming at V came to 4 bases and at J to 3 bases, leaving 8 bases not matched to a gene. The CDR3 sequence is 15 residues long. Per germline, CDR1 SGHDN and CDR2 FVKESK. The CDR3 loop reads CASSPNRGWDYGYTF. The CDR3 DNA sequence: TGTGCCAGCAGCCCGAACAGGGGTTGGGACTATGGCTACACCTTC.

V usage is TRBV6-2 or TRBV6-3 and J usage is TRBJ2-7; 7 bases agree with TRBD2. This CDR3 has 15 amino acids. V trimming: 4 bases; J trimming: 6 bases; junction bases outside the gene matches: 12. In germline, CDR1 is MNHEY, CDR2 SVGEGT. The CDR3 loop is CASSFSRPGGSEQYF. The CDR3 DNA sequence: TGTGCCAGCAGTTTCTCTCGGCCGGGAGGCTCCGAGCAGTACTTC.

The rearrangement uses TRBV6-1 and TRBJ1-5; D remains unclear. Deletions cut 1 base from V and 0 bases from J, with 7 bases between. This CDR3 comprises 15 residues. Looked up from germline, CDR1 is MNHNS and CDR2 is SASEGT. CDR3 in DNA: TGTGCCAGCAGTGAAGGGGCCGGTAGCAATCAGCCCCAGCATTTT. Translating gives CASSEGAGSNQPQHF.

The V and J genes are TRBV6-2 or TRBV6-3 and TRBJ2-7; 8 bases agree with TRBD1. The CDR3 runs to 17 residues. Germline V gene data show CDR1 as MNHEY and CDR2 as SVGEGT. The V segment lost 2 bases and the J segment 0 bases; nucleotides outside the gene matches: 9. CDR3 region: CASSYPADRAISYEQYF. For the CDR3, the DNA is TGTGCCAGCAGTTACCCCGCGGACAGGGCGATCTCCTACGAGCAGTACTTC.